These T cell receptor beta chains were read from a single sample in a study of blood T cell repertoires in COVID-19. The repertoire was sequenced with immunoSEQ multiplex PCR; TCRdb's copy has only in-frame clones and lacks some. The data show 200,000 to 250,000 clones, over 75% seen once. Input material: peripheral blood. These receptors were taken from a woman aged 70-85 years with COVID-19, enrolled during active disease. The CDR3 runs from the conserved cysteine through the conserved F or W. A D gene is named only where the DNA matches it firmly. Only some rows state a clone size, as once, few, many or a class for expanded clones.

V gene	D gene	clone size	J gene	CDR3 DNA	CDR3 protein
TRBV5-6	.	.	TRBJ1-1	TGTGCCAGCAGCTTGGTTGGGCAACTCACTGAAGCTTTCTTT	CASSLVGQLTEAFF
TRBV30	.	once	TRBJ2-7	TGTGCCTGGAGTTCACTCGAGCAGTACTTC	CAWSSLEQYF
TRBV5-5	TRBD2	.	TRBJ2-5	TGTGCCAGCAGCCCCGGGACTAGCGGGAGTATAGGAGAGACCCAGTACTTC	CASSPGTSGSIGETQYF
TRBV19	TRBD1	.	TRBJ2-7	TGTGCCAGTAGTATTGTGACAGGGGCTTCCAGGACAGTGGGCGAGCAGTACTTC	CASSIVTGASRTVGEQYF
TRBV6-2/TRBV6-3	.	.	TRBJ1-5	TGTGCCAGCAGTTACTCGATTTCGGGGTCACCTAGCAATCAGCCCCAGCATTTT	CASSYSISGSPSNQPQHF
TRBV18	.	.	TRBJ1-2	TGTGCCAGCTCTTCAGGGCAGTGGGCCTTCGGTAACTATGGCTACACCTTC	CASSSGQWAFGNYGYTF
TRBV9	.	.	TRBJ2-1	TGTGCCAGCAGCGTAGAGGGGGGGCGCAGCTACAATGAGCAGTTCTTC	CASSVEGGRSYNEQFF
TRBV6-4	TRBD1	.	TRBJ1-2	TGTGCCAGCAGTCCCGACAGGGGGCCCTATGGCTACACCTTC	CASSPDRGPYGYTF
TRBV18	TRBD2	.	TRBJ2-7	TGTGCCAGCTCACCCGGACTAGCGAACTCCTACGAGCAGTACTTC	CASSPGLANSYEQYF
TRBV2	.	.	TRBJ2-1	TGTGCCAGCAGTGAGAGGGCGGCTGCCTACAATGAGCAGTTCTTC	CASSERAAAYNEQFF
TRBV7-9	.	.	TRBJ2-6	TGTGCCCTAAGCGGGTCATCAGGGGCCAACGTCCTGACTTTC	CALSGSSGANVLTF
TRBV4-1	TRBD1	.	TRBJ1-3	TGCGCCAGCAGCCAACCGGGACAGGGGTTTTACACCATATATTTT	CASSQPGQGFYTIYF
TRBV24-1	TRBD1	.	TRBJ2-2	TGTGCCACCAGTGATGGGGGACAGGGGGCTCTCGGGGAGCTGTTTTTT	CATSDGGQGALGELFF
TRBV7-8	.	once	TRBJ1-1	TGTGCCAGCAGCTTAGCGCGAGATCTTGAAGCTTTCTTT	CASSLARDLEAFF
TRBV2	TRBD1	.	TRBJ1-1	TGTGCCAGCAGTAGACAGGGGATGAACACTGAAGCTTTCTTT	CASSRQGMNTEAFF
TRBV7-2	.	.	TRBJ1-3	TGTGCCAGCAGCTTAGAGGCAGGTCTCGGAAACACCATATATTTT	CASSLEAGLGNTIYF
TRBV29-1	TRBD1	.	TRBJ1-1	TGCAGCGTGGGGACAGGGGGCAACACTGAAGCTTTCTTT	CSVGTGGNTEAFF
TRBV7-9	.	once	TRBJ1-1	TGTGCCAGCAGCCTTCCCTGGGAGGGTGAAGCTTTCTTT	CASSLPWEGEAFF
TRBV6-2/TRBV6-3	.	.	TRBJ1-2	TGTGCCAGCAGTTACCGCGGGGGCGACCCCTATGGCTACACCTTC	CASSYRGGDPYGYTF
TRBV19	TRBD2	.	TRBJ2-1	TGTGCCTCACGAGGGAGACTAGCGGGGTCCTACAATGAGCAGTTCTTC	CASRGRLAGSYNEQFF
TRBV11-3	.	.	TRBJ2-5	TGTGCCAGCAGCTTAGTTCGAGAGACCCAGTACTTC	CASSLVRETQYF
TRBV13	TRBD1	.	TRBJ1-2	TGTGCCAGCAGCAAAGAGACAGGGTTGGAAGGCTACACCTTC	CASSKETGLEGYTF
TRBV7-2	.	few	TRBJ2-7	TGTGCCAGCAGCTCCCCTACTAGCCTGAGCTCCTACGAGCAGTACTTC	CASSSPTSLSSYEQYF
TRBV19	.	.	TRBJ2-1	TGTGCCAGTAGTATGGCTATGATTCTAGCTAATGAGCAGTTCTTC	CASSMAMILANEQFF
TRBV9	TRBD1	once	TRBJ1-3	TGTGCCAGCAGCGTAGGATGGCAGGGGGGTGGAAACACCATATATTTT	CASSVGWQGGGNTIYF
TRBV11-3	.	.	TRBJ2-3	TGTGCCAGCAGCCGGAGCGGGAGCACAGATACGCAGTATTTT	CASSRSGSTDTQYF
TRBV15	.	.	TRBJ1-1	TGTGCCACCAGCAGAGGGGCACAGTCGAACACTGAAGCTTTCTTT	CATSRGAQSNTEAFF
TRBV15	.	once	TRBJ2-3	TGTGCCACCAGCAGAGATCTCGGGGTGTCCCTCCGCACAGATACGCAGTATTTT	CATSRDLGVSLRTDTQYF
TRBV28	TRBD2	.	TRBJ2-3	TGTGCCAGCAGTTCCTTCATCGGGACTAGCAACCCCAATCGTTTT	CASSSFIGTSNPNRF
TRBV5-8	.	.	TRBJ2-1	TGTGCCAGCAGCTTCGTTCCAGAATATGAGCAGTTCTTC	CASSFVPEYEQFF
TRBV3-1/TRBV3-2	.	.	TRBJ2-2	TGTGCCAGCAGCCCCCAGGGTTGGGGGAACACCGGGGAGCTGTTTTTT	CASSPQGWGNTGELFF
TRBV6-4	TRBD1	.	TRBJ2-2	TGTGCCAGCAGAGGACAGGGGGACACCGGGGAGCTGTTTTTT	CASRGQGDTGELFF
TRBV12-3/TRBV12-4	.	.	TRBJ1-2	TGTGCCAGCAGTTTATCGGGGTCCTCTGGCTACACCTTC	CASSLSGSSGYTF
TRBV7-2	TRBD1	.	TRBJ1-5	TGTGCCAGCAGCTTCGACAGGGGCAATCAGCCCCAGCATTTT	CASSFDRGNQPQHF
TRBV5-6	.	.	TRBJ2-7	TGTGCCAGCAGCTTGGCAGGGGCGAACTCCTACGAGCAGTACTTC	CASSLAGANSYEQYF
TRBV5-1	.	.	TRBJ1-1	TGCGCCAGCAGCTTGGGGCAGGGATGGAACACTGAAGCTTTCTTT	CASSLGQGWNTEAFF
TRBV12-5	TRBD1	.	TRBJ1-5	TGTGCTAGTGGTTTGGTAGGGACAGGGGGAGAAGGCAATCAGCCCCAGCATTTT	CASGLVGTGGEGNQPQHF
TRBV6-5	TRBD1	.	TRBJ2-7	TGTGCCAGCAGTCACCGAGGACAGGTCTACGAGCAGTACTTC	CASSHRGQVYEQYF
TRBV15	.	once	TRBJ1-1	TGTGCCACCAGAGCCTCAGGGGCCTTCACTGAAGCTTTCTTT	CATRASGAFTEAFF
TRBV13	.	.	TRBJ1-1	TGTGCCAGCAGCGATCCACAGGGAGTCACTGAAGCTTTCTTT	CASSDPQGVTEAFF
TRBV5-1	TRBD2	.	TRBJ2-2	TGCGCCAGCAGAAGCTTAGCGGGAGTCGCCGGGGAGCTGTTTTTT	CASRSLAGVAGELFF
TRBV9	.	.	TRBJ2-1	TGTGCCAGCAGCGTAGAGGGGCAGGGTGCCTACAATGAGCAGTTCTTC	CASSVEGQGAYNEQFF
TRBV12-5	.	.	TRBJ2-1	TGTGCTAGTGGTTTGACTCGTCACTCCTACAATGAGCAGTTCTTC	CASGLTRHSYNEQFF
TRBV19	TRBD1	.	TRBJ1-4	TGTGCCAGTACCCCCAGGGGGCGTAATGAAAAACTGTTTTTT	CASTPRGRNEKLFF
TRBV30	.	.	TRBJ1-4	TGTGCCTGGCAGCCGGGTTCCCTTTTCGCAACTAATGAAAAACTGTTTTTT	CAWQPGSLFATNEKLFF
TRBV12-3/TRBV12-4	.	.	TRBJ1-1	TGTGCCAGCAGCCGTCTCGGGGTGACTGAAGCTTTCTTT	CASSRLGVTEAFF
TRBV28	.	.	TRBJ1-1	TGTGCCAGCAGGGCAGCAGGGGTCATGAACACTGAAGCTTTCTTT	CASRAAGVMNTEAFF
TRBV28	.	.	TRBJ1-6	TGTGCCAGCAAAGAAGGACAAGATAATTCACCCCTCCACTTT	CASKEGQDNSPLHF
TRBV5-1	.	.	TRBJ2-5	TGCGCCAGCAGCTCCCCCGTGAGTCCTACCCAGTACTTC	CASSSPVSPTQYF
TRBV7-2	TRBD2	.	TRBJ2-1	TGTGCCAGCAGCTTGGGACTAGCGGGATACGGTGCGTTCTTC	CASSLGLAGYGAFF
TRBV7-3	TRBD1	.	TRBJ1-1	TGTGCCAGCAGCTTAAACAGGGGCACTGAAGCTTTCTTT	CASSLNRGTEAFF